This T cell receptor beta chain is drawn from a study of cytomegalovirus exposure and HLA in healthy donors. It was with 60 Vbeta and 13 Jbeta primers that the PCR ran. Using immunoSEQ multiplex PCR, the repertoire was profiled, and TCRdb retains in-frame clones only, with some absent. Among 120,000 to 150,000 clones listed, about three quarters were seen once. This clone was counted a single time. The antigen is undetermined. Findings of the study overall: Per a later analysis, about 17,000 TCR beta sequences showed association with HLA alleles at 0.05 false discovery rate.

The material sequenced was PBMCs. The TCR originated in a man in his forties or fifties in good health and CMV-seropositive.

The CDR3 DNA reads as TGTGCCAGCAGTCCCGGGTCGGCTGGGGCCAACGTCCTGACTTTC. It encodes CASSPGSAGANVLTF. The chain employs TRBV6-1 and TRBJ2-6; D is unresolved. Trimming left V 5 bases short and J 2 bases short, with 10 bases between. This CDR3 has 15 residues. Germline loops: CDR1 MNHNS, CDR2 SASEGT.